The clone carrying this T cell receptor beta chain was detected many times. Other DNA variants within this sample encode the same CDR3. This sample stems from a study of shared clonotypes between healthy human individuals. Profiling relied on immunoSEQ multiplex PCR, and the TCRdb table lists in-frame clones only, not all of them. This sample has roughly 720,000 clones; about 90% occur once, and the top ten carry less than 40%. The CDR3 totals 14 residues. After removal of 6 bases from V and 4 bases from J, the junction contained 6 bases not matched to a gene. The germline V gene has CDR1 MDHEN and CDR2 SYDVKM.

The chain has TRBV28 and TRBJ2-7; 10 nucleotides align to TRBD2. The sequencing sample was made of memory CD8+ T cells from PBMCs. Subset described: CD45RO+ cells pooled with CCR7-negative TemRA cells. This TCR derives from a man aged 18 to 29 in good health. Some clones in this sample may be carry-over from other donors' samples. The CDR3 reads CASSLAGVRYEQYF. As DNA, the CDR3 is TGTGCCAGCAGCCTAGCGGGAGTAAGGTACGAGCAGTACTTC.